These 2 T cell receptor beta chains were all obtained from the same sample, sequenced in a study of beta chain features in type 1 diabetes. General study findings and limits: Across all four CD4+ subsets, people with type 1 diabetes showed modestly shorter TCRB CDR3s.

The sequenced template was cDNA made from the entire isolated RNA. Sequencing used immunoSEQ multiplex PCR; TCRdb keeps in-frame clones, though not all of them. In the table there are hundreds of thousands of clones, roughly 12% of which are singletons. Their recognized antigens are unknown. Material for sequencing was naive CD4+ T cells from blood. The source of these receptors is a man between 18 and 35 years old with type 1 diabetes.

V is TRBV18 and J is TRBJ2-5; 7 bases match TRBD1. The V gene's germline CDR1 is KGHSH and CDR2 LQKENI. Losses at the gene ends were 1 base for V and 1 base for J; bases not matched to a gene: 3. The CDR3 has 15 residues. In nucleotides, the CDR3 is TGTGCCAGCTCACCACAGTCAGGGGGCCAAGAGACCCAGTACTTC. Translation: CASSPQSGGQETQYF.

This clone was counted between two and nine times. The DNA of the CDR3 is TGTGCCAGCAGCCCCACACAGGGCTGGAGTGAAAAACTGTTTTTT. Translating it yields CASSPTQGWSEKLFF. This chain uses TRBV28 with TRBJ1-4, with D perhaps TRBD1 (6 bases). Germline-derived CDR1 and CDR2 are MDHEN and SYDVKM. This CDR3 region has 15 residues. Trimming removed 6 bases at V and 7 bases at J, with 18 bases between. Together with reference TRBV28 and TRBJ1-4, the CDR3 gives the full variable domain: DVKVTQSSRYLVKRTGEKVFLECVQDMDHENMFWYRQDPGLGLRLIYFSYDVKMKEKGDIPEGYSVSREKKERFSLILESASTNQTSMYLCASSPTQGWSEKLFFGSGTQLSVL.